Presented here are 20 T cell receptor beta chains from one specimen sequenced in a study of OX40 agonist ivuxolimab in advanced cancers. Produced via immunoSEQ multiplex PCR; TCRdb's table is partial and in-frame only. The repertoire includes fewer than 55,000 clones, about 87% of them detected once, and approximately 10% sits in the top ten. The input for sequencing was CD4+ or CD8+ T cells sorted from blood, taken in a trial of the OX40 agonist ivuxolimab. The receptor source for this set is an adult with an advanced solid tumor such as melanoma, head and neck, liver or kidney cancer.

J is TRBJ1-2 and V is TRBV7-3, with 8 bases identical to TRBD1. With V trimmed by 5 bases and J by 7 bases, 9 bases remained unmatched. This CDR3 has 14 residues. Germline-derived CDR1 and CDR2 are SGHTA and FQGTGA. The CDR3 coding sequence is TGTGCCAGCAGCCCTACAGGGGGGGAGAGTGGCTACACCTTC. The encoded protein is CASSPTGGESGYTF.

The chain recombines TRBV27 with TRBJ2-1; D perhaps matches TRBD1 (6 bases). The CDR3 covers 17 residues. The germline CDR1 and CDR2 sequences are MNHEY and SMNVEV (reference sequence). V dropped 6 bases and J dropped 5 bases, with 23 bases sitting between them. DNA for the CDR3: TGTGCCAGCAGACCGCTCTGGTCAGTCCCAGGGGACAATGAGCAGTTCTTC. Its translation: CASRPLWSVPGDNEQFF.

V and J are TRBV7-3 and TRBJ2-6; 9 bases fit TRBD1. The CDR3 has 18 residues. Germline V CDR1 and CDR2: SGHTA, FQGTGA. Trimming removed 2 bases from V and 4 bases from J; junction bases left unmatched: 9. The CDR3, as DNA: TGTGCCAGCAGCTTAGAACCGGGACAGGGATCCGGGGCCAACGTCCTGACTTTC. This encodes CASSLEPGQGSGANVLTF. Filled out from reference TRBV7-3 and TRBJ2-6, the complete variable domain reads GAGVSQTPSNKVTEKGKYVELRCDPISGHTALYWYRQSLGQGPEFLIYFQGTGAADDSGLPNDRFFAVRPEGSVSTLKIQRTERGDSAVYLCASSLEPGQGSGANVLTFGAGSRLTVL.

The rearrangement joins TRBV14 to TRBJ1-4; D unclear. V lost 3 bases to trimming and J lost 2 bases, with 4 bases between them. Germline loops: CDR1 SGHDN, CDR2 FVKESK. The CDR3 contains 13 residues. The CDR3 here is CASSQITNEKLFF. The CDR3 coding sequence is TGTGCCAGCAGCCAGATTACTAATGAAAAACTGTTTTTT.

The chain recombines TRBV5-1 with TRBJ2-3, with TRBD1 matching over 8 bases. Germline CDR1 and CDR2: SGHRS and YFSETQ. The CDR3 loop spans 16 amino acids. V trimming: 3 bases; J trimming: 2 bases; junction bases outside the gene matches: 8. CDR3 sequence (DNA): TGCGCCAGCAGCTCCTGGACAGGGATAAACACAGATACGCAGTATTTT. Amino acids: CASSSWTGINTDTQYF.

Sample share makes this clone medium-sized (0.01 to 0.1%). J is TRBJ2-5 and V is TRBV4-3; D might be TRBD2 (6 bases). The ends were cut back, 0 bases at V and 6 bases at J, with 17 bases in the middle. Germline V gives CDR1 LGHNA, CDR2 YSLEER. The CDR3 consists of 16 residues. CDR3 nucleotides: TGCGCCAGCAGCCAAGATCCGAGGGGCGCGGGGAAGACCCAGTACTTC. Its protein product is CASSQDPRGAGKTQYF.

The chain links TRBV15 to TRBJ2-1, with 16 nucleotides matching TRBD2. The CDR3 is made up of 17 amino acids. After removal of 3 bases from V and 4 bases from J, the junction contained 3 bases not matched to a gene. The V gene's germline CDR1 is LNHNV and CDR2 YYDKDF (reference sequence). CDR3 nucleotide sequence: TGTGCCACCAGCAGGGGACTAGCGGGGGGGAGGTACAATGAGCAGTTCTTC. Amino acid sequence: CATSRGLAGGRYNEQFF.

The DNA of the CDR3 is TGTGCCAGCACCGCTGGAATAACAGGGACCGGGGAGCAGTACTTC. It specifies CASTAGITGTGEQYF. The V gene is TRBV6-5, the J gene TRBJ2-7; D possibly corresponds to TRBD1 (6 bases). The germline gives CDR1 MNHEY, CDR2 SVGAGI. V lost 7 bases, J lost 7 bases, and 23 bases lay in between. The CDR3 sequence is 15 residues long.

The V gene is TRBV5-6, the J gene TRBJ1-5; D remains ambiguous. The CDR3 consists of 14 residues. Trimming left V 2 bases short and J 0 bases short, with 6 bases between. CDR1 is SGHDT, CDR2 YYEEEE, per germline. The CDR3, as DNA: TGTGCCAGCAGCTTAGAGTATAGCAATCAGCCCCAGCATTTT. Protein sequence: CASSLEYSNQPQHF.

This chain's CDR3 is CASSFSDSSNEQYF. In nucleotides, the CDR3 is TGTGCCAGCAGTTTTTCGGACAGCTCTAACGAGCAGTACTTC. J is TRBJ2-7 and V is TRBV27, with D perhaps matching TRBD1 (6 bases). Deletions cut 3 bases from V and 5 bases from J, with 14 bases between. CDR1 is MNHEY and CDR2 is SMNVEV in the germline V gene (reference sequence). The CDR3 sequence is 14 residues long.

The chain recombines TRBV5-6 with TRBJ1-5; TRBD1 matches 10 bases. V was clipped by 0 bases and J by 3 bases; unmatched bases: 6. The CDR3 consists of 17 residues. CDR1 and CDR2 from the germline V gene are SGHDT and YYEEEE. DNA for the CDR3: TGTGCCAGCAGCTTGGCGGACAGGGGGAACGCCAATCAGCCCCAGCATTTT. Protein sequence: CASSLADRGNANQPQHF.

This sequence joins TRBV6-5 and TRBJ2-4; no reliable D call. Germline V lookup: CDR1 MNHEY, CDR2 SVGAGI. The CDR3 is 13 amino acids. V lost 2 bases, J lost 6 bases, and 8 bases lay in between. The CDR3 reads CASSYDSGNIQYF. CDR3 nucleotide sequence: TGTGCCAGCAGTTACGATTCGGGAAACATTCAGTACTTC.

This chain joins TRBV5-6 and TRBJ1-3; D possibly corresponds to TRBD1 (6 bases). This CDR3 has 13 residues. Germline CDR1 and CDR2: SGHDT and YYEEEE. V was shortened by 6 bases and J by 4 bases, with 11 bases between the two germline ends. The DNA for the CDR3 is TGTGCCAGCACAGGGGTAGGGGGAAACACCATATATTTT. It codes for CASTGVGGNTIYF.

The chain joins TRBV9 to TRBJ2-7, with 10 bases matching TRBD1. The CDR3 covers 16 residues. Germline CDR1 is SGDLS and CDR2 is YYNGEE. Trimming at V came to 5 bases and at J to 2 bases, leaving 10 bases not matched to a gene. DNA of the CDR3: TGTGCCAGCAGTAGTGGGGGACAGGGGCGAACCTACGAGCAGTACTTC. The encoded protein is CASSSGGQGRTYEQYF.

This sequence joins TRBV30 and TRBJ1-1; 7 bases are shared with TRBD1. Germline V CDR1 and CDR2: GTSNPN, SVGIG (reference sequence). The V segment lost 0 bases and the J segment 1 base; nucleotides outside the gene matches: 11. CDR3 length equals 17 residues. DNA of the CDR3: TGTGCCTGGAGTGTACCCAGTTTGCACAGGGGGAACACTGAAGCTTTCTTT. Translation gives CAWSVPSLHRGNTEAFF.

The CDR3 DNA reads TGTGCCAGCAGAGGACAGGGGCCCTCTCCCCAGCATTTT. Amino acid sequence: CASRGQGPSPQHF. The chain recombines TRBV27 with TRBJ1-5, with 9 bases matching TRBD1. Per germline, CDR1 MNHEY and CDR2 SMNVEV (reference sequence). With V trimmed by 6 bases and J by 10 bases, 7 bases remained unmatched. The CDR3 consists of 13 residues.

This clone is a singleton in its sample. The V and J genes are TRBV11-3 and TRBJ1-2, with 7 positions matching TRBD1. This CDR3 region has 15 residues. Germline assignment: CDR1 SGHNT and CDR2 YENEEA. Trimming took 5 bases from V and 1 from J; bases not matched to a gene: 7. The CDR3 nucleotides are TGTGCCAGCAGCCAAGGACAGGTCATTAACTATGGCTACACCTTC. Protein: CASSQGQVINYGYTF.

CDR3 DNA: TGTGCCAGCAGCCCAGACCGTCCGGGACTCGAGCAGTACTTC. Translation: CASSPDRPGLEQYF. V usage is TRBV9 and J usage is TRBJ2-7, with a possible D match to TRBD2 (6 bases). The length of the CDR3 is 14 residues. CDR1 SGDLS and CDR2 YYNGEE come from the germline V gene. The ends were cut back, 4 bases at V and 6 bases at J, with 17 bases in the middle.

The chain links TRBV12-5 to TRBJ1-5; unclear D gene. V gave up 6 bases and J gave up 3 bases, with 15 bases separating them. This CDR3 comprises 15 residues. Germline V gene data show CDR1 as LGHNT and CDR2 as FRNRAP. The CDR3 DNA reads TGTGCTAGTGGCCCCACCGGGCAGTACAATCAGCCCCAGCATTTT. This translates into CASGPTGQYNQPQHF.

The CDR3 bases are TGCGCCAGCAGTCGGGACGGGGCTAGGGAGCCCCAGCATTTT. It codes for CASSRDGAREPQHF. This chain uses TRBV5-1 with TRBJ1-5; tentative D call: TRBD1 (5 bases). Germline assignment: CDR1 SGHRS and CDR2 YFSETQ. The germline V and J ends were trimmed by 5 bases and 8 bases, with 17 bases remaining between them. The CDR3 length is 14 residues.